This T cell receptor (beta chain) is from a study of cytomegalovirus exposure and HLA in healthy donors. Here immunoSEQ multiplex PCR was the method, and the copy in TCRdb shows in-frame clones only, minus some. The sample holds 50,000 to 65,000 clones, 95% seen once. V lost 4 bases to trimming and J lost 2 bases, with 12 bases between them. Germline assignment: CDR1 SGDLS and CDR2 YYNGEE. The CDR3 runs to 15 residues. The receptor was isolated from a young woman in good health and CMV-seropositive. The V and J genes are TRBV9 and TRBJ2-2; maybe TRBD1 (5 bases). Material for sequencing was PBMCs. CDR3 sequence reads: CASSQGARNTGELFF. In DNA, the CDR3 is TGTGCCAGCAGCCAAGGGGCCAGAAACACCGGGGAGCTGTTTTTT.